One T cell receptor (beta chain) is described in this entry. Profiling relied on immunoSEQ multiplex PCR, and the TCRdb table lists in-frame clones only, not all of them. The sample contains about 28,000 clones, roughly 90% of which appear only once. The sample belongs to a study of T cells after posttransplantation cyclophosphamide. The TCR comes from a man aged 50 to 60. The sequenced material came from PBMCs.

The CDR3 sequence is CASSEDGSQFF. As DNA, the CDR3 is TGTGCCAGCAGTGAAGATGGCTCCCAGTTCTTC. The V call is TRBV2, the J call TRBJ2-1; D call uncertain. Germline V gene lookup returns CDR1 SNHLY and CDR2 FYNNEI. V gave up 1 base and J gave up 13 bases, with 8 bases separating them. This CDR3 has 11 amino acids.